These T cell receptor beta chains were read from a single sample in a study of T-cell reconstitution after alpha-beta-depleted transplantation in children. MiXCR was run by TCRdb on the PCR reads, yielding one entry per CDR3 protein. This repertoire shows some 840,000 distinct CDR3 sequences, about 16% found once; its top ten account for approximately 5%. The starting material was PBMCs, mostly from graft donor cells, obtained 360 days after TCRalphabeta/CD19-depleted stem cell transplant. Receptors originate from a male patient between 10 and 17 years old who had a stem cell transplant for acute lymphoblastic leukemia, so the T cells may come from the graft donor. Both conserved end residues are part of each CDR3. Each record gives: clone size, J gene, V gene, CDR3 protein. Expanded clones get a size class; other rows say once, few or many, or leave the size out.

>few|TRBJ2-5|TRBV12-3/TRBV12-4
CASSPLAGGGETQYF
>few|TRBJ1-3|TRBV7-2
CASSRTVASGNTIYF
>.|TRBJ2-1|TRBV7-9
CASRMTAASNEQFF
>few|TRBJ2-7|TRBV5-1
CASSLRGTGGYEQYF
>few|TRBJ2-7|TRBV11-2
CASSPLGGRPYEQYF
>.|TRBJ2-3|TRBV29-1
CSVERPPGGVDTDTQYF
>few|TRBJ2-4|TRBV10-3
CAISEAPIGRGQGIQYF
>few|TRBJ2-7|TRBV10-3
CAISEAGTGFYEQYF
>few|TRBJ2-7|TRBV5-1
CASSWTARSYEQYF
>many|TRBJ2-7|TRBV27
CASSNLFEQYF
>.|TRBJ1-5|TRBV20-1
CSASGGNNQPQHF
>few|TRBJ2-1|TRBV20-1
CSASATGTRAYNEQFF
>.|TRBJ2-2|TRBV29-1
CSVDRLAGGTGELFF
>.|TRBJ2-3|TRBV3-1
CASSQRTADTQYF
>few|TRBJ1-1|TRBV20-1
CSARALRGLGTEAFF
>.|TRBJ1-1|TRBV20-1
CSARDTGVNTEAFF
>.|TRBJ2-3|TRBV5-1
CASSLYGRGDTQYF
>.|TRBJ2-7|TRBV30
CAWRMTGEYEQYF
>.|TRBJ2-1|TRBV9
CASSPRTSGNGEQFF
>many|TRBJ2-7|TRBV15
CATSRDWAESTKQYF
>.|TRBJ2-7|TRBV6-1
CASTPGTRGWRGTREQYF
>.|TRBJ1-6|TRBV12-3/TRBV12-4
CASTYDNGGNSPLHF